This T cell receptor (beta chain) was sequenced during a study of human T cells and chemical hapten exposure. Study in general: Small volume differences among pooled libraries mainly caused per-sample TCR yield variation. Overall study findings and caveats: TCRs exceeding 1 in 1000 frequency stayed unchanged with DPC sensitization.

This clonotype was seen a few times. Antigen: not known. Germline V gene data show CDR1 as SQVTM and CDR2 as ANQGSEA. V was trimmed by 6 bases and J by 0 bases, leaving 10 bases between them. The CDR3 loop spans 13 amino acids. Total RNA extraction was carried out from unfractionated whole blood. Individual cDNA molecules had unique molecular identifiers attached to them by the library. TCRdb reprocessed the reads with MiXCR, giving one entry per CDR3 protein. This table has about 120,000 distinct CDR3 sequences, 6.5% to 10% appearing once. The sequence derives from a human donor in good health. Some clones in this sample may be carry-over from other donors' samples. The chain is built from TRBV29-1 and TRBJ2-3; tentative D call: TRBD1 (5 bases). The sample was whole blood. CDR3 amino acids: CSVDSTSTDTQYF. CDR3 nucleotide sequence: TGCAGCGTCGACAGCACTAGCACAGATACGCAGTATTTT.